This record concerns one TCR beta chain sequence. Many counts were recorded for this clonotype. It lacks a known antigen. No much larger clonotype is one base removed from it; base qualities were not supplied. TCR alpha and beta CDR3 regions were amplified with the iRepertoire nested amplicon-rescue multiplex PCR (arm-PCR) platform from RNA. The input for one-step reverse transcription and amplification was roughly 100-450 ng of either tissue mRNA or PBMC total RNA. Following bead purification, Illumina adapters were added by a secondary multiplex PCR, and the libraries were gel-purified between 200 and 400 bp. Libraries carried internal 6-nucleotide barcodes used for demultiplexing. Libraries were sequenced on an Illumina MiSeq with 2x220 or 2x250 nucleotide paired-end reads. In the authors' own workflow: Paired reads were merged using FLASH 1.2.11 and were aligned to the GRCh37 human genome using BWA-MEM, after which TRA and TRB reads were extracted. V and J assignment used an IMGT-derived reference of cassette sequences and CDR3 motifs that included pseudogenes. Three-frame translation of reads was performed, and productive CDR3s were defined as those with a C...FGXG motif and no stop codons. A clonotype was defined as a unique combination of a V-J cassette pair and a CDR3 amino acid sequence. Reads were filtered by Hamming distance, with the threshold set by the sequence error rate of each sample in mapped regions. TCRdb passed the public sequencing reads through fastp at Q25 and MiXCR, retaining productive beta sequences. Each CDR3 protein appears once, grouped with its most common genes and DNA. The V and J calls were determined by TCRdb, not by the authors. A total of around 130,000 distinct CDR3 sequences appear in this sample, about 25% of them only once. About 30% of the sample is in the top ten clones.

The data stem from a study of glioma-infiltrating T cells listed by TCRdb under 2016. Some background on the complete study: Sequencing of TCR alpha- and beta-chain repertoires was performed on glioma tissue, on non-neoplastic brain tissue, and on matched peripheral blood mononuclear cells. To measure divergence between tissue and blood T-cell populations, each tissue-infiltrating repertoire was compared with the peripheral blood repertoire of the same patient. The paired cohort comprised three low-grade glioma patients, 8 or 9 primary glioblastoma patients and three non-glioma patients contributing non-neoplastic brain tissue. Study-wide conclusions, independent of this receptor: VJ-independent divergence between tissue and blood was below expectation in non-neoplastic patients but above expectation in all gliomas, especially low-grade gliomas. The group comparisons were based on small numbers of patients: three non-neoplastic, three low-grade glioma and seven to nine glioblastoma patients. Tissue and blood shared very few CDR3 sequences, a result attributed to high CDR3 diversity and limited sampling.

The germline ends are 10 bases apart after V is trimmed by 1 base and J by 0 bases. The CDR3, from cysteine to phenylalanine, totals 16 residues. The entry retains the CDR3 DNA only, 48 bases that are in frame from base 1. The germline V gene provides CDR1 MDHEN and CDR2 SYDVKM. The specimen was glioma tissue, nonneoplastic brain tissue, or PBMCs (not recorded which). The clonotype was recovered from a human donor with low-grade glioma or glioblastoma, undergoing nonglioma brain surgery, or in good health (not recorded which). The chain links TRBV28 with TRBJ1-5; TRBD1 is a possible D gene, resting on 6 matching bases. In nucleotide form, the sequence is TGTGCCAGCAGTTTATTCGGACAGACTAGCAATCAGCCCCAGCATTTT. It encodes CASSLFGQTSNQPQHF.